These 30 T cell receptor beta chains share one sample of origin, sequenced in a study of identifying expanded T cells in peripheral blood. Here immunoSEQ multiplex PCR was the method, and the copy in TCRdb shows in-frame clones only, minus some. The sample lists more than 95,000 clones, about four fifths occurring once. Material: blood. The receptor source for this set is a person between 18 and 75 years old in good health.

This sequence joins TRBV7-2 and TRBJ2-7, with D possibly being TRBD1 (6 bases). Germline-derived CDR1 and CDR2 are SGHTA and FQGNSA. The CDR3 totals 12 residues. V was clipped by 2 bases and J by 7 bases, with 9 bases between them. CDR3 residues: CASSLTRGEQYF. DNA of the CDR3: TGTGCCAGCAGCTTAACGAGGGGGGAGCAGTACTTC.

V and J are TRBV6-5 and TRBJ1-2; a weak D match, TRBD1 (6 bases). CDR1 and CDR2 from the germline V gene are MNHEY and SVGAGI. The CDR3 has 16 amino acids. V lost 4 bases and J lost 8, with 23 bases in between. The DNA of the CDR3 is TGTGCCAGCAGTTCCTTCGGTGGGGGGGCATCAAGGGGCTACACCTTC. Protein: CASSSFGGGASRGYTF.

The V and J genes are TRBV6-5 and TRBJ1-2, with D perhaps matching TRBD1 (5 bases). Trimming shortened V by 4 bases and J by 1 base, and 7 bases separated the two germline ends. The CDR3 spans 13 residues. CDR1 is MNHEY and CDR2 is SVGAGI in the germline V gene. This CDR3 reads CASSLGVNYGYTF. CDR3 nucleotides: TGTGCCAGCAGTTTAGGGGTTAACTATGGCTACACCTTC.

This chain uses TRBV18 with TRBJ2-7; D possibly matches TRBD1 or TRBD2 (6 bases each). Germline V gene sequence: CDR1 KGHSH, CDR2 LQKENI. The CDR3 consists of 12 residues. With 1 base removed from V and 10 bases from J, the gap between germline ends came to 11 bases. The CDR3 coding sequence is TGTGCCAGCTCACCACGCCGGGGGCTTCAGTACTTC. Translation: CASSPRRGLQYF.

This sequence joins TRBV11-3 and TRBJ2-1; 10 bases agree with TRBD1. V shed 3 bases and J 10 bases; nucleotides not matched to a gene: 3. The CDR3 sequence is 13 residues long. CDR1 and CDR2 (germline): SGHNT, YENEEA. The CDR3 reads CASSFQDRGEQFF. CDR3 DNA sequence: TGTGCCAGCAGCTTCCAGGACAGGGGGGAGCAGTTCTTC.

This clone was detected once. The chain uses TRBV28 and TRBJ1-2; D is undetermined. The CDR3 spans 13 residues. The germline V gene encodes CDR1 MDHEN and CDR2 SYDVKM. Trimming took 3 bases from V and 5 from J, leaving 10 bases between them. CDR3 in amino acids: CASSFGIGYGYTF. DNA for the CDR3: TGTGCCAGCAGTTTCGGGATCGGTTATGGCTACACCTTC.

The rearrangement uses TRBV13 and TRBJ1-1; TRBD1 matches at 9 bases. Trimming took 3 bases from V and 3 from J; bases not matched to a gene: 11. This CDR3 spans 17 amino acids. Germline lookup yields CDR1 PRHDT and CDR2 FYEKMQ (reference sequence). The CDR3 sequence: CASSLGTGRRGDTEAFF. The CDR3 DNA sequence: TGTGCCAGCAGCTTGGGGACAGGGAGAAGGGGAGACACTGAAGCTTTCTTT.

The chain uses TRBV5-1 and TRBJ1-5, with no clear D. V was pared by 4 bases and J by 2 bases, with 13 bases between. The CDR3 loop spans 15 amino acids. From germline, CDR1 is SGHRS and CDR2 YFSETQ. The CDR3 nucleotides read TGCGCCAGCAGCCCGGGCGGTCGGGGCAATCAGCCCCAGCATTTT. It is translated as CASSPGGRGNQPQHF.

The rearrangement uses TRBV6-5 and TRBJ1-2; no firm D call. Germline V lookup: CDR1 MNHEY, CDR2 SVGAGI. Between the trimmed V and J ends, which lost 6 bases and 2 bases, there was a span of 13 bases. The CDR3 sequence is 14 residues long. CDR3 bases: TGTGCCAGCAGGACCCCGGGGATCAACTATGGCTACACCTTC. This sequence encodes CASRTPGINYGYTF.

The chain has TRBV2 and TRBJ1-2, with D possibly TRBD1 on 6 matching bases. The CDR3 has 15 amino acids. Germline V CDR1 and CDR2: SNHLY, FYNNEI. Deletions cut 0 bases from V and 7 bases from J, with 15 bases between. CDR3: CASSEALGAFGGYTF. CDR3 DNA sequence: TGTGCCAGCAGTGAAGCGTTGGGGGCGTTCGGTGGCTACACCTTC.

The chain combines TRBV7-2 with TRBJ1-5; the D gene is possibly TRBD1 (5 bases). Trimming pared 1 base from V and 0 bases from J, leaving 10 bases between. This CDR3 is 16 amino acids long. CDR1 and CDR2 (germline): SGHTA, FQGNSA. The CDR3 region is CASSLGGLNSNQPQHF. In nucleotides, the CDR3 is TGTGCCAGCAGCTTAGGGGGGTTAAATAGCAATCAGCCCCAGCATTTT.

The chain couples TRBV27 to TRBJ2-7; 7 bases match TRBD1. The CDR3 sequence is 13 residues long. V shed 5 bases, J shed 1 base, and the junction held 2 bases outside the gene matches. Per the germline V gene, CDR1 is MNHEY and CDR2 is SMNVEV (reference sequence). The CDR3 DNA is TGTGCCAGCAGTGGGACAGCTTCCTACGAGCAGTACTTC. Translated: CASSGTASYEQYF.

This chain links TRBV9 with TRBJ2-1; TRBD2 is a possible D gene (5 bases). Deletions cut 4 bases from V and 5 bases from J, with 19 bases between. Per germline, CDR1 SGDLS and CDR2 YYNGEE. This CDR3 region has 16 residues. The CDR3 is CASSTWETFINNEQFF. In DNA, the CDR3 is TGTGCCAGCAGCACATGGGAGACCTTCATCAACAATGAGCAGTTCTTC.

The rearrangement links TRBV2 to TRBJ1-1, with 7 bases aligning to TRBD1. Trimming at V came to 6 bases and at J to 7 bases, leaving 5 bases not matched to a gene. Per the germline V gene, CDR1 is SNHLY and CDR2 is FYNNEI. This CDR3 has 12 amino acids. CDR3 sequence reads: CASRGQWNEAFF. CDR3 coding DNA: TGTGCCAGCAGGGGACAGTGGAATGAAGCTTTCTTT.

There are a few counts of this clone. The chain joins TRBV11-2 to TRBJ2-3; unclear D gene. The CDR3 is made up of 15 amino acids. Germline V gene lookup returns CDR1 SGHAT and CDR2 FQNNGV. With 1 base removed from V and 4 bases from J, the gap between germline ends came to 12 bases. In DNA form, the CDR3 reads TGTGCCAGCAGCTTAGTGGGGTATGAAGCAGATACGCAGTATTTT. Translated, it gives CASSLVGYEADTQYF.

V is TRBV14 and J is TRBJ1-2; 9 nucleotides agree with TRBD1. This CDR3 comprises 15 residues. The ends lost 4 bases at V and 3 bases at J; junction bases unmatched: 6. CDR1 and CDR2 from the germline V gene are SGHDN and FVKESK. The DNA of the CDR3 is TGTGCCAGCAGCCGACGCGGGACAGGGTACTATGGCTACACCTTC. Amino acid sequence: CASSRRGTGYYGYTF.

The rearrangement joins TRBV5-1 to TRBJ1-5; TRBD1 matches 7 bases. The length of the CDR3 is 15 residues. Germline CDR1 SGHRS, CDR2 YFSETQ. Germline trimming cut 0 bases from V and 5 bases from J; bases unmatched to any gene: 5. The CDR3 region has the DNA TGCGCCAGCAGCTTGGCCGGGCAGGGGGATCAGCCCCAGCATTTT. It specifies CASSLAGQGDQPQHF. Using reference TRBV5-1 and TRBJ1-5 for the parts outside the CDR3, the full variable domain is KAGVTQTPRYLIKTRGQQVTLSCSPISGHRSVSWYQQTPGQGLQFLFEYFSETQRNKGNFPGRFSGRQFSNSRSEMNVSTLELGDSALYLCASSLAGQGDQPQHFGDGTRLSIL.

The chain employs TRBV2 and TRBJ1-2, with no clear D. From germline, CDR1 is SNHLY and CDR2 FYNNEI. The CDR3 is made up of 12 amino acids. The V and J ends lost 6 bases and 7 bases respectively, with 12 bases between them. The DNA of the CDR3 is TGTGCCAGCAGAGGTACAGAAGTTGGCTACACCTTC. It codes for CASRGTEVGYTF.

V usage is TRBV7-9 and J usage is TRBJ2-7, with TRBD1 matching over 10 bases. Trimming took 7 bases from V and 1 from J; bases not matched to a gene: 13. Germline V lookup: CDR1 SEHNR, CDR2 FQNEAQ (reference sequence). The CDR3 runs to 17 residues. The chain's CDR3 is CASTRTGGRSGSYEQYF. The DNA for the CDR3 is TGTGCCAGCACGAGGACAGGGGGAAGAAGTGGGTCCTACGAGCAGTACTTC.

The gene calls are TRBV11-2 and TRBJ1-4; D not resolved. Deletions cut 1 base from V and 1 base from J, with 10 bases between. CDR3 size: 16 residues. Germline V gene lookup returns CDR1 SGHAT and CDR2 FQNNGV. The DNA of the CDR3 is TGTGCCAGCAGCTTAGTTGGGCCGCTAACTAATGAAAAACTGTTTTTT. It specifies CASSLVGPLTNEKLFF.

The rearrangement joins TRBV5-1 to TRBJ1-1, with D possibly matching TRBD1 (6 bases). Germline V gene sequence: CDR1 SGHRS, CDR2 YFSETQ. The CDR3 length is 15 residues. The V and J ends lost 0 bases and 6 bases respectively, with 15 bases between them. CDR3 sequence reads: CASSLAREGGPEAFF. DNA for the CDR3: TGCGCCAGCAGCTTGGCCAGGGAGGGGGGACCTGAAGCTTTCTTT.

V and J are TRBV7-2 and TRBJ1-2; 7 nucleotides match TRBD1. The V gene's germline CDR1 is SGHTA and CDR2 FQGNSA. The CDR3 covers 14 residues. V lost 3 bases, J lost 4 bases, and 5 bases stayed unmatched. CDR3 protein: CASSFGQVGYGYTF. The CDR3, as DNA: TGTGCCAGCAGCTTCGGACAGGTGGGCTATGGCTACACCTTC.

CDR3 coding DNA: TGTGCCAGCAGCTTAGGGGCAAAAAATTCACCCCTCCACTTT. It encodes CASSLGAKNSPLHF. The chain has TRBV7-2 and TRBJ1-6, with D unclear. Trimming removed 1 base from V and 7 bases from J, with 8 bases in between. The CDR3 runs 14 residues. Germline lookup yields CDR1 SGHTA and CDR2 FQGNSA.

This rearrangement joins TRBV7-9 to TRBJ2-3; 7 bases are a match to TRBD1. Trimming took 4 bases from V and 2 from J; bases not matched to a gene: 9. The CDR3 spans 16 residues. Germline V gene sequence: CDR1 SEHNR, CDR2 FQNEAQ (reference sequence). CDR3 nucleotide sequence: TGTGCCAGCAGCTCCCGACAGGGAGATTTCACAGATACGCAGTATTTT. It is translated as CASSSRQGDFTDTQYF.

The V call is TRBV29-1, the J call TRBJ2-7, with 12 bases identical to TRBD1. This CDR3 has 13 amino acids. J gave up 6 bases and V 6 bases, and 6 bases lay outside the gene matches. Germline assignment: CDR1 SQVTM and CDR2 ANQGSEA. The CDR3 nucleotides are TGCAGCGTCCTAACGGGACAGGGGGCCGAGCAGTACTTC. Translating gives CSVLTGQGAEQYF.

The CDR3, as DNA: TGCAGCGTGCTCCTCGACAGGGGGCTTCCCCAGCATTTT. As protein: CSVLLDRGLPQHF. The chain is built from TRBV29-1 and TRBJ1-5; 10 positions match TRBD1. This CDR3 contains 13 residues. J gave up 10 bases and V 6 bases, and 9 bases lay outside the gene matches. CDR1 and CDR2 from the germline V gene are SQVTM and ANQGSEA.

The J gene is TRBJ1-2, the V gene TRBV29-1; 9 nucleotides align to TRBD1. The ends lost 8 bases at V and 10 bases at J; junction bases unmatched: 20. Germline V lookup: CDR1 SQVTM, CDR2 ANQGSEA. The CDR3 loop spans 15 amino acids. CDR3 region: CSSSPLGSGQGNYTF. CDR3 nucleotides: TGCAGCTCGTCCCCCCTTGGATCGGGACAGGGAAACTACACCTTC.

The CDR3 region is CASARAGPPDEQYF. The CDR3 nucleotides are TGCGCCAGCGCCAGAGCAGGGCCTCCTGACGAGCAGTACTTC. The rearrangement joins TRBV4-1 to TRBJ2-5; D might be TRBD1 (5 bases). The closer fit of TRBJ2-7 to the DNA end suggests the J call may be wrong. Germline CDR1 MGHRA, CDR2 YSYEKL. CDR3 length: 14 residues.

The chain employs TRBV29-1 and TRBJ2-1; no reliable D call. Germline V lookup: CDR1 SQVTM, CDR2 ANQGSEA. The CDR3 length is 13 residues. V lost 5 bases and J 2 bases, leaving 10 bases between the germline ends. The CDR3 coding sequence is TGCAGCGTTAGGGTTGGAACCTACAATGAGCAGTTCTTC. Protein: CSVRVGTYNEQFF.

This clone has just one count. This chain uses TRBV19 with TRBJ1-1; no reliable D call. The CDR3 has 15 amino acids. Trimming cost V 3 bases and J 1 base, with 12 bases left between them. CDR1 LNHDA and CDR2 SQIVND come from the germline V gene (reference sequence). Here the CDR3 reads CASSINQRWNTEAFF. The DNA for the CDR3 is TGTGCCAGTAGTATCAATCAGAGATGGAACACTGAAGCTTTCTTT.